The next 22 T cell receptor beta chains were all read from a single sample in a study of T cell repertoires in cytomegalovirus infection. TCRdb reprocessed the reads with MiXCR, giving one entry per CDR3 protein. Of 200,000 to 300,000 distinct CDR3 sequences in the sample, more than 9% are singletons; the top ten hold around 1.6%. Specimen: PBMCs. These receptors originate from a human donor in good health (CMV status not recorded). Some clones in this sample may be carry-over from other donors' samples.

This clonotype has a count of ten or more. The chain joins TRBV7-2 to TRBJ2-1, with a tentative D call TRBD2 (6 bases). The V end lost 5 bases, the J end lost 7 bases, and 15 bases lay between the germline ends. Germline lookup yields CDR1 SGHTA and CDR2 FQGNSA. The CDR3 has 14 amino acids. In DNA form, the CDR3 reads TGTGCCAGCAGCCCTCGTGTGGGGGGAAATGAGCAGTTCTTC. Translation gives CASSPRVGGNEQFF.

This clonotype was recorded at least ten times. CDR3 nucleotide sequence: TGTGCCAGCGGGACAAGCACAGATACGCAGTATTTT. Amino acids: CASGTSTDTQYF. The chain links TRBV7-3 to TRBJ2-3; TRBD1 is a possible D gene (6 bases). CDR1 is SGHTA and CDR2 is FQGTGA in the germline V gene. Trimming took off 8 bases at V and 0 bases at J, with 6 bases between the two ends. The CDR3 contains 12 residues.

This clonotype was detected ten times or more. The chain employs TRBV19 and TRBJ1-5; perhaps TRBD1 as D (5 bases). Looked up from germline, CDR1 is LNHDA and CDR2 is SQIVND (reference sequence). Between the trimmed V and J ends, which lost 7 bases and 7 bases, there was a span of 14 bases. This CDR3 is 13 amino acids long. The CDR3 nucleotides read TGTGCCAGTAAAGGGGAGGTAGGGCAGCCCCAGCATTTT. Translating gives CASKGEVGQPQHF.

V usage is TRBV11-3 and J usage is TRBJ2-1; 9 bases match TRBD1. The CDR3 totals 15 residues. CDR1 SGHNT and CDR2 YENEEA come from the germline V gene. The junction had 5 bases not matched to a gene; V was cut back by 1 base and J by 7 bases. This CDR3 is CASSLGDRVGNEQFF. The CDR3 DNA reads as TGTGCCAGCAGCTTAGGGGACAGGGTGGGGAATGAGCAGTTCTTC.

The chain has TRBV6-2 or TRBV6-3 and TRBJ2-2, with 8 bases fitting TRBD2. Looked up from germline, CDR1 is MNHEY and CDR2 is SVGEGT. The CDR3 extends over 14 amino acids. V lost 6 bases and J lost 5; bases outside the gene matches: 5. DNA of the CDR3: TGTGCCAGCAGAGCGGGAGCAGGAACCGGGGAGCTGTTTTTT. This translates into CASRAGAGTGELFF.

This clonotype occurred once. The chain recombines TRBV6-2 or TRBV6-3 with TRBJ1-6; TRBD1 is a possible D gene (6 bases). V was cut by 7 bases and J by 10 bases, with 11 bases left in between. The germline gives CDR1 MNHEY, CDR2 SVGEGT. CDR3 length: 12 residues. The CDR3 bases are TGTGCCAGCAAGGCAGGGGAATCACCCCTCCACTTT. Residues: CASKAGESPLHF.

The table lists this clonotype with many counts. The DNA for the CDR3 is TGTGCCAGCAGCTTGGCAGCGGAGGGCTCCTACGAGCAGTACTTC. Translation: CASSLAAEGSYEQYF. V is TRBV7-2 and J is TRBJ2-7, with D possibly matching TRBD2 (6 bases). Germline loops: CDR1 SGHTA, CDR2 FQGNSA. The length of the CDR3 is 15 residues. V gave up 3 bases and J gave up 0 bases, with 12 bases separating them.

Comment on this clonotype: This may be a read error: a much more frequent sequence differs by one nucleotide. The V gene is TRBV12-3 or TRBV12-4, the J gene TRBJ1-1; 9 bases are shared with TRBD1. CDR3 length equals 14 residues. CDR3 in amino acids: CASSQQGANTDAFF. CDR3 bases: TGTGCCAGCAGTCAACAGGGGGCGAACACTGATGCTTTCTTT.

This clonotype was picked up many times. V is TRBV7-2 and J is TRBJ2-3; D is unresolved. Germline V CDR1 and CDR2: SGHTA, FQGNSA. Trimming stripped 6 bases from V and 5 bases from J, with 6 bases between. The CDR3 has 11 residues. In DNA form, the CDR3 reads TGTGCCAGCAGAAGTGGAGATACGCAGTATTTT. Translation: CASRSGDTQYF. Using reference TRBV7-2 and TRBJ2-3 for the parts outside the CDR3, the full variable domain is GAGVSQSPSNKVTEKGKDVELRCDPISGHTALYWYRQSLGQGLEFLIYFQGNSAPDKSGLPSDRFSAERTGGSVSTLTIQRTQQEDSAVYLCASRSGDTQYFGPGTRLTVL.

V gene TRBV6-6 combines with J gene TRBJ2-6, with D hard to call. The length of the CDR3 is 16 residues. Deletions cut 3 bases from V and 0 bases from J, with 9 bases between. Germline V gene lookup returns CDR1 MNHNY and CDR2 SVGAGI (reference sequence). CDR3 sequence reads: CASSYYINSGANVLTF. The CDR3, as DNA: TGTGCCAGCAGTTATTATATAAACTCTGGGGCCAACGTCCTGACTTTC.

This clonotype was seen at least ten times. V usage is TRBV6-2 or TRBV6-3 and J usage is TRBJ1-1, with a weak D call TRBD1 (6 bases). Per germline, CDR1 MNHEY and CDR2 SVGEGT. The CDR3 is 14 amino acids. The V and J ends lost 6 bases and 9 bases respectively, with 20 bases between them. The DNA of the CDR3 is TGTGCCAGCAGCCCCTCCCGACAGGCTGTGAAAGCTTTCTTT. It is translated as CASSPSRQAVKAFF.

At least ten counts were recorded for this clonotype. CDR3 nucleotides: TGTGCCAGCAGCTTACCTAGTAGGGGAGAGACCCAGTACTTC. Translating gives CASSLPSRGETQYF. V and J are TRBV7-8 and TRBJ2-5; tentatively, D is TRBD1 (5 bases). Germline V gene sequence: CDR1 SGHVS, CDR2 FQNEAQ. V was clipped by 2 bases and J by 4 bases, with 11 bases between them. The CDR3 totals 14 residues.

This clonotype was found a few times. The chain carries TRBV5-6 and TRBJ2-5, with D unclear. Germline CDR1 SGHDT, CDR2 YYEEEE. V lost 0 bases, J lost 0 bases, and 12 bases lay in between. The CDR3 runs to 16 residues. The CDR3 reads CASSLVPAGHQETQYF. The CDR3 nucleotides are TGTGCCAGCAGCTTGGTACCCGCAGGACACCAAGAGACCCAGTACTTC.

This clonotype appeared many times. This sequence joins TRBV5-6 and TRBJ2-5, with 8 nucleotides matching TRBD2. The J segment lost 3 bases and the V segment lost 8 bases, leaving 21 bases of the junction unmatched. This CDR3 has 18 amino acids. Germline-derived CDR1 and CDR2 are SGHDT and YYEEEE. Here the CDR3 reads CARPLSGSFREEKETQYF. The CDR3 DNA is TGTGCCAGGCCCCTCAGCGGGAGTTTCAGGGAGGAGAAAGAGACCCAGTACTTC.

This clonotype came up many times. This chain joins TRBV7-9 and TRBJ1-5, with a weak D call TRBD1 (5 bases). This CDR3 region has 12 residues. The germline V gene encodes CDR1 SEHNR and CDR2 FQNEAQ (reference sequence). Between the trimmed V and J ends, which lost 11 bases and 0 bases, there was a span of 8 bases. CDR3 sequence (DNA): TGTGCCTGGGGGGATAGCAATCAGCCCCAGCATTTT. This sequence encodes CAWGDSNQPQHF.

J is TRBJ1-2 and V is TRBV5-6; no clear D. The ends were cut back, 0 bases at V and 2 bases at J, with 5 bases in the middle. Germline CDR1 and CDR2: SGHDT and YYEEEE. The CDR3 is made up of 13 amino acids. CDR3 protein: CASSLEHNYGYTF. The CDR3 coding sequence is TGTGCCAGCAGCTTGGAACACAACTATGGCTACACCTTC.

This clonotype was seen repeatedly, ten times or more. V usage is TRBV7-2 and J usage is TRBJ2-5; 10 bases fit TRBD1. Trimming at V came to 5 bases and at J to 5 bases, leaving 8 bases not matched to a gene. Germline V gene data show CDR1 as SGHTA and CDR2 as FQGNSA. This CDR3 is 15 amino acids long. This CDR3 reads CASSQGDRGQETQYF. CDR3 nucleotide sequence: TGTGCCAGCAGCCAAGGGGACAGGGGACAGGAGACCCAGTACTTC.

This clonotype was counted at least ten times. The chain links TRBV18 to TRBJ1-1; D is ambiguous. Deletions cut 1 base from V and 6 bases from J, with 6 bases between. The CDR3 spans 12 residues. Germline loops: CDR1 KGHSH, CDR2 LQKENI. CDR3 amino acids: CASSPQGAEAFF. CDR3 nucleotides: TGTGCCAGCTCACCACAGGGCGCTGAAGCTTTCTTT.

This clonotype was counted at least ten times. The chain joins TRBV6-2 or TRBV6-3 to TRBJ2-3; D remains unclear. Trimming cost V 6 bases and J 7 bases, with 14 bases left between them. In germline, CDR1 is MNHEY, CDR2 SVGEGT. CDR3 length: 13 amino acids. The CDR3 DNA sequence: TGTGCCAGCAGGCACCTGGTTCGGTATACGCAGTATTTT. This sequence encodes CASRHLVRYTQYF.

This clonotype has ten or more counts. This chain connects TRBV7-2 to TRBJ2-5; 10 positions agree with TRBD1. With 5 bases clipped from V and 5 bases from J, the junction kept 11 bases outside the gene matches. Germline loops: CDR1 SGHTA, CDR2 FQGNSA. This CDR3 contains 16 residues. The CDR3 loop reads CASSDGTGQGRETQYF. Here the CDR3 DNA reads TGTGCCAGCAGCGACGGGACGGGACAGGGGAGGGAGACCCAGTACTTC.

This clonotype was counted many times. The J gene is TRBJ1-1, the V gene TRBV7-9, with TRBD1 identical over 10 bases. The CDR3 covers 14 residues. Germline V CDR1 and CDR2: SEHNR, FQNEAQ (reference sequence). The V gene end was trimmed by 4 bases and the J gene end by 6 bases; junction bases not matched to a gene: 5. The CDR3 here is CASSSPGTGAEAFF. In nucleotides, the CDR3 is TGTGCCAGCAGCTCCCCGGGGACAGGGGCTGAAGCTTTCTTT.

This clonotype occurred many times. The J gene is TRBJ2-7, the V gene TRBV5-4; TRBD2 agrees at 13 bases. This CDR3 has 15 amino acids. Trimming at V came to 3 bases and at J to 6 bases, leaving 6 bases not matched to a gene. CDR1 and CDR2 from the germline V gene are SGHNT and YYREEE (reference sequence). For the CDR3, the DNA is TGTGCCAGCAGCTCCAGGACTAGCGGGAGTAGCGAGCAGTACTTC. Amino acids: CASSSRTSGSSEQYF.